Listed here are 11 T cell receptor beta chains from one sample, sequenced in a study of metastatic and nonmetastatic thyroid tumors. Not a single patient had been given any form of treatment at any point before undergoing thyroid surgery. From the PCR reads, TCRdb re-called clones with MiXCR. Altogether 15,000 or so clones are present, approximately 24% being singletons, with the ten largest covering roughly 22%. Sequencing input: tumor tissue. The source of these receptors is a female donor with papillary thyroid cancer or a benign thyroid nodule (not recorded which). Some clones in this sample may be carry-over from other donors' samples.

This clone was seen more than once but under ten times. The CDR3, as DNA: TGTGCCAGCAGTGAATGGAGCAGGTTTGCCTACGAGCAGTACTTC. Amino acids: CASSEWSRFAYEQYF. The chain carries TRBV6-1 and TRBJ2-7, with unresolved D. This CDR3 is 15 amino acids long. V was shortened by 2 bases and J by 2 bases, with 13 bases between the two germline ends. In germline, CDR1 is MNHNS, CDR2 SASEGT.

This clone was detected ten times or more. V and J are TRBV20-1 and TRBJ2-1; perhaps TRBD2 as D (5 bases). Looked up from germline, CDR1 is DFQATT and CDR2 is SNEGSKA (reference sequence). Trimming took off 0 bases at V and 3 bases at J, with 9 bases between the two ends. The CDR3 loop spans 14 amino acids. The CDR3 DNA reads TGCAGTGCTAGAGATGAGGGCAGCTACAATGAGCAGTTCTTC. Translated, it gives CSARDEGSYNEQFF.

Relative to its sample, this clone is medium-sized. V and J are TRBV4-2 and TRBJ1-5; 7 bases map to TRBD1. Trimming took 4 bases from V and 4 from J; bases not matched to a gene: 7. The CDR3 has 15 residues. Germline assignment: CDR1 LGHNA and CDR2 YNFKEQ. DNA for the CDR3: TGTGCCAGCAGCCGCACCGGGACAGAGAATCAGCCCCAGCATTTT. Its translation is CASSRTGTENQPQHF.

This clone was seen repeatedly, ten times or more. This chain uses TRBV12-5 with TRBJ2-3; D is unclear. Deletions cut 5 bases from V and 5 bases from J, with 14 bases between. This CDR3 spans 14 amino acids. Germline values: CDR1 LGHNT, CDR2 FRNRAP. The CDR3 DNA reads as TGTGCTAGTGGTCCTGGCCCACACCGAGATACGCAGTATTTT. Translating it yields CASGPGPHRDTQYF. Full variable domain (rest looked up from reference TRBV12-5 and TRBJ2-3): DARVTQTPRHKVTEMGQEVTMRCQPILGHNTVFWYRQTMMQGLELLAYFRNRAPLDDSGMPKDRFSAEMPDATLATLKIQPSEPRDSAVYFCASGPGPHRDTQYFGPGTRLTVL.

The V call is TRBV5-4, the J call TRBJ1-1, with 10 bases fitting TRBD1. CDR3 length: 14 amino acids. The germline CDR1 and CDR2 sequences are SGHNT and YYREEE (reference sequence). The V gene end was trimmed by 4 bases and the J gene end by 5 bases; junction bases not matched to a gene: 5. The CDR3 coding sequence is TGTGCCAGCAGCGCCGGACAGGGGGTTACTGAAGCTTTCTTT. Encoded protein: CASSAGQGVTEAFF.

This clone was recorded at least ten times. J is TRBJ2-1 and V is TRBV9, with D perhaps matching TRBD1 or TRBD2 (5 bases each). The CDR3 consists of 16 residues. Germline loops: CDR1 SGDLS, CDR2 YYNGEE. The V gene lost 2 bases and the J gene lost 3 bases, with 15 bases spanning the gap. In nucleotides, the CDR3 is TGTGCCAGCAGCGTCCACCGGGACGGGCGCTACAATGAGCAGTTCTTC. Its translation is CASSVHRDGRYNEQFF.

V and J are TRBV3-1 and TRBJ1-2; no firm D call. This CDR3 contains 13 residues. Looked up from germline, CDR1 is LGHDT and CDR2 is YNNKEL (reference sequence). Trimming removed 0 bases from V and 8 bases from J, with 10 bases in between. DNA of the CDR3: TGTGCCAGCAGCCAAGAAGGAAGGTGGGGCTACACCTTC. Amino acids: CASSQEGRWGYTF.

This clone was seen only a few times. This chain uses TRBV20-1 with TRBJ1-2; TRBD1 is a possible D gene (5 bases). The CDR3 totals 13 residues. V was trimmed by 6 bases and J by 2 bases, leaving 13 bases between them. CDR1 and CDR2 from the germline V gene are DFQATT and SNEGSKA (reference sequence). The CDR3 reads CSAVRNRNYGYTF. The CDR3 DNA follows: TGCAGTGCAGTCAGGAACAGGAACTATGGCTACACCTTC.

V gene TRBV28 combines with J gene TRBJ1-4; a weak D match, TRBD1 (5 bases). V dropped 3 bases and J dropped 5 bases, with 13 bases sitting between them. The CDR3 loop spans 15 amino acids. Looked up from germline, CDR1 is MDHEN and CDR2 is SYDVKM. CDR3 sequence (DNA): TGTGCCAGCAGTTTCCAGGGTAGGAAAAATGAAAAACTGTTTTTT. Translating it yields CASSFQGRKNEKLFF.

This clone was counted ten times or more. The V call is TRBV29-1, the J call TRBJ1-2; tentative D call: TRBD1 (5 bases). The CDR3 is made up of 12 amino acids. Germline CDR1 is SQVTM and CDR2 is ANQGSEA. Deletions cut 5 bases from V and 1 base from J, with 8 bases between. This CDR3 is CSVIRGNYGYTF. Written as DNA, the CDR3 is TGCAGCGTTATAAGGGGTAACTATGGCTACACCTTC.

Remarks on this clone: This sample includes further DNA sequences coding for the same CDR3. The rearrangement uses TRBV12-3 or TRBV12-4 and TRBJ1-6; D is possibly TRBD1 (6 bases). V shed 8 bases and J shed 8 bases, with 13 bases lying between them. This CDR3 spans 13 amino acids. The CDR3 sequence is CASRRGADSPLHF. The CDR3 nucleotides are TGTGCCAGCCGGAGGGGGGCCGATTCACCCCTCCACTTT.